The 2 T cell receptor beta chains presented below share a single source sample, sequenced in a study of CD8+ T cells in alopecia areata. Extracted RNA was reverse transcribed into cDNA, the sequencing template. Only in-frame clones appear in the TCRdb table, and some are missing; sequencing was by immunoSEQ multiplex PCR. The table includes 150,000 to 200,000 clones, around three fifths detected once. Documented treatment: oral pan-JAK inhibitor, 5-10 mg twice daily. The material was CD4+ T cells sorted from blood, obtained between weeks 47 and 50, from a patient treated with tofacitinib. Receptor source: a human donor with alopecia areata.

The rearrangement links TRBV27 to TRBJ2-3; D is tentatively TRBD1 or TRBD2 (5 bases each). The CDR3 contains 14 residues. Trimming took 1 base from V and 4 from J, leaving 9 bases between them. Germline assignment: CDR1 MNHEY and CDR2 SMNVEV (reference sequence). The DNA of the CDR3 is TGTGCCAGCAGTTTATTTCGGGGCGCAGATACGCAGTATTTT. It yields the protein CASSLFRGADTQYF.

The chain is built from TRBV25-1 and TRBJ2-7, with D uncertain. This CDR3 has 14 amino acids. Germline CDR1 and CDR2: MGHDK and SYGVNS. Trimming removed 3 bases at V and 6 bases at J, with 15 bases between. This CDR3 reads CASSDAGSWLEQYF. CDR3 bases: TGTGCCAGCAGTGACGCAGGCAGCTGGCTCGAGCAGTACTTC.